The 27 T cell receptor beta chains below were found in one sample sequenced in a study of persistence of HIV-infected CD4 T cells. The immunoSEQ assay was version 4, run in survey mode. Here immunoSEQ multiplex PCR was the method, and the copy in TCRdb shows in-frame clones only, minus some. Among roughly 32,000 clones listed, roughly four fifths were seen once. The stimulus was an HIV-1 Gag 15-mer peptide pool, 0.95 to 1 ug/peptide/mL. CD40L/CD69 double-negative CD45RO-high memory CD4+ T cells were collected. What these receptors recognize is not known. The source was CD4+ T cells sorted from PBMCs after roughly 17-hour stimulation, collected from a patient who received antiretroviral therapy. These TCRs come from an adult woman with HIV who was CMV-seropositive.

This clone was counted once. The V gene is TRBV7-2, the J gene TRBJ1-5; D is unresolved. Germline lookup yields CDR1 SGHTA and CDR2 FQGNSA. The germline V and J ends were trimmed by 1 base and 10 bases, with 17 bases remaining between them. The CDR3 is 15 amino acids. The CDR3 DNA reads TGTGCCAGCAGCTTAGATTCGGGCCAATCAGCCCCCCAGCATTTT. It codes for CASSLDSGQSAPQHF.

The genes are TRBV30 and TRBJ2-2, with D possibly matching TRBD2 (5 bases). There are 16 residues in the CDR3. With 7 bases removed from V and 4 bases from J, the gap between germline ends came to 22 bases. Germline V CDR1 and CDR2: GTSNPN, SVGIG (reference sequence). The CDR3 region has the DNA TGTGCCTCCAGATTAGCCGGGAAAGGCGGCACCGGGGAGCTGTTTTTT. Translated, it gives CASRLAGKGGTGELFF.

The J gene is TRBJ2-5, the V gene TRBV7-9; tentatively, D is TRBD1 or TRBD2 (5 bases each). The CDR3 is 16 amino acids. Germline values: CDR1 SEHNR, CDR2 FQNEAQ (reference sequence). Trimming took off 6 bases at V and 5 bases at J, with 22 bases between the two ends. CDR3 residues: CASSYQRGGGSETQYF. DNA for the CDR3: TGTGCCAGCAGTTACCAGAGGGGCGGTGGATCGGAGACCCAGTACTTC.

The chain has TRBV24-1 and TRBJ2-2, with 10 bases that match TRBD2. Germline CDR1 reads KGHDR; CDR2 reads SFDVKD. This CDR3 is built from 15 residues. V lost 4 bases, J lost 6 bases, and 4 bases stayed unmatched. The CDR3: CATSETLAGAGELFF. The DNA of the CDR3 is TGTGCCACCAGTGAAACCCTAGCGGGGGCCGGGGAGCTGTTTTTT.

The J gene is TRBJ1-5, the V gene TRBV28; maybe TRBD1 (6 bases). CDR1 is MDHEN, CDR2 SYDVKM, per germline. This CDR3 has 15 residues. Trimming took off 3 bases at V and 3 bases at J, with 12 bases between the two ends. CDR3 DNA sequence: TGTGCCAGCAGTTTGAAGCAGGGGATCAATCAGCCCCAGCATTTT. Translation gives CASSLKQGINQPQHF.

The chain couples TRBV7-3 to TRBJ2-6; 10 bases match TRBD2. CDR1 and CDR2 from the germline V gene are SGHTA and FQGTGA. This CDR3 is 19 amino acids long. The V gene end was trimmed by 4 bases and the J gene end by 0 bases; junction bases not matched to a gene: 9. CDR3 bases: TGTGCCAGCAGCTCACGACTAGCGGGTGTTTCCTCTGGGGCCAACGTCCTGACTTTC. Residues: CASSSRLAGVSSGANVLTF.

This clone has only one observation. The chain has TRBV7-8 and TRBJ1-5, with D perhaps TRBD1 (5 bases). Trimming removed 2 bases at V and 2 bases at J, with 10 bases between. The CDR3 runs 15 residues. CDR1 and CDR2 (germline): SGHVS, FQNEAQ. CDR3 coding DNA: TGTGCCAGCAGCTTAAGGGGTATGGGCAATCAGCCCCAGCATTTT. Its protein product is CASSLRGMGNQPQHF.

This chain links TRBV7-6 with TRBJ2-2; D not certain. This CDR3 is 16 amino acids long. V was cut by 5 bases and J by 0 bases, with 13 bases left in between. CDR1 and CDR2 (germline): SGHVS, FNYEAQ. The CDR3 DNA reads as TGTGCCAGCAGCCGGACGTTCGGTTCGAACACCGGGGAGCTGTTTTTT. It specifies CASSRTFGSNTGELFF.

The chain recombines TRBV3-1 (or the pseudogene TRBV3-2) with TRBJ1-6, with D possibly matching TRBD1 (5 bases). From germline, CDR1 is LGHDT and CDR2 YNNKEL (reference sequence). With 1 base removed from V and 14 bases from J, the gap between germline ends came to 18 bases. The CDR3 runs 15 residues. As DNA, the CDR3 is TGTGCCAGCAGCCAAGGGGACGGCCGAAAAGGGTCCCTCCACTTT. The encoded protein is CASSQGDGRKGSLHF.

V is TRBV6-4 and J is TRBJ2-5; weak D call: TRBD2 (5 bases). The CDR3 sequence is 10 residues long. The germline gives CDR1 MRHNA, CDR2 SNTAGT. Trimming shortened V by 11 bases and J by 6 bases, and 10 bases separated the two germline ends. In DNA, the CDR3 is TGTGCCGGCCGGAGGAAGACCCAGTACTTC. Translated: CAGRRKTQYF.

For the CDR3, the DNA is TGTGCCAGCAGGCCGACAGGGATATACGAGCAGTACTTC. Protein product: CASRPTGIYEQYF. This rearrangement joins TRBV12-3 or TRBV12-4 to TRBJ2-7, with 7 bases identical to TRBD1. Trimming removed 6 bases from V and 4 bases from J; junction bases left unmatched: 6. CDR3 length equals 13 residues.

The rearrangement joins TRBV5-6 to TRBJ1-2; no firm D call. Germline V gene data show CDR1 as SGHDT and CDR2 as YYEEEE. The CDR3 is 13 residues long. Trimming left V 0 bases short and J 3 bases short, with 6 bases between. The CDR3 spells CASSLEGDYGYTF. In DNA, the CDR3 is TGTGCCAGCAGCTTGGAGGGAGACTATGGCTACACCTTC.

This chain joins TRBV5-5 and TRBJ2-2, with 7 nucleotides matching TRBD1. Germline values: CDR1 SGHKS, CDR2 YYEKEE (reference sequence). The CDR3 is 15 residues long. Germline trimming cut 6 bases from V and 6 bases from J; bases unmatched to any gene: 11. CDR3: CASTLWDRFAGELFF. CDR3 bases: TGTGCCAGCACCCTCTGGGACAGATTTGCCGGGGAGCTGTTTTTT. The variable domain in full, with the rest retrieved from reference TRBV5-5 and TRBJ2-2, is DAGVTQSPTHLIKTRGQQVTLRCSPISGHKSVSWYQQVLGQGPQFIFQYYEKEERGRGNFPDRFSARQFPNYSSELNVNALLLGDSALYLCASTLWDRFAGELFFGEGSRLTVL.

A few counts support this clone. The CDR3 region is CASRSGTGRTGELFF. In DNA, the CDR3 is TGTGCCAGCAGATCCGGGACAGGGAGGACCGGGGAGCTGTTTTTT. This chain uses TRBV7-2 with TRBJ2-2; 9 positions agree with TRBD1. CDR1 is SGHTA and CDR2 is FQGNSA in the germline V gene. V trimming: 6 bases; J trimming: 5 bases; junction bases outside the gene matches: 7. The CDR3 length is 15 residues.

V gene TRBV24-1 combines with J gene TRBJ2-1; maybe TRBD1 (6 bases). The CDR3 is 16 residues long. Germline V gene data show CDR1 as KGHDR and CDR2 as SFDVKD. The ends were cut back, 4 bases at V and 0 bases at J, with 12 bases in the middle. The DNA for the CDR3 is TGTGCCACCAGTGAGGTAACAGGGAGCTCCTACAATGAGCAGTTCTTC. The encoded protein is CATSEVTGSSYNEQFF.

This chain links TRBV7-9 with TRBJ2-3; D remains unclear. Germline CDR1 and CDR2: SEHNR and FQNEAQ (reference sequence). The length of the CDR3 is 13 residues. V lost 5 bases to trimming and J lost 2 bases, with 8 bases between them. This CDR3 reads CASSPGFTDTQYF. The CDR3 DNA reads TGTGCCAGCAGCCCCGGGTTCACAGATACGCAGTATTTT.

The chain joins TRBV10-3 to TRBJ2-7; D may correspond to TRBD1 or TRBD2 (5 bases each). This CDR3 spans 13 amino acids. V was clipped by 9 bases and J by 1 base, with 13 bases between them. The germline V gene has CDR1 ENHRY and CDR2 SYGVKD. CDR3: CAITRDRSYEQYF. The CDR3 bases are TGTGCCATTACCCGGGACCGTTCCTACGAGCAGTACTTC.

The chain recombines TRBV25-1 with TRBJ1-3, with D unclear. The V and J ends lost 3 bases and 0 bases respectively, with 12 bases between them. The CDR3 loop spans 16 amino acids. The germline gives CDR1 MGHDK, CDR2 SYGVNS. CDR3 residues: CASSEPRTVSGNTIYF. The CDR3 coding sequence is TGTGCCAGCAGTGAGCCTCGGACGGTCTCTGGAAACACCATATATTTT. The full variable domain, rest sourced from reference TRBV25-1 and TRBJ1-3, is EADIYQTPRYLVIGTGKKITLECSQTMGHDKMYWYQQDPGMELHLIHYSYGVNSTEKGDLSSESTVSRIRTEHFPLTLESARPSHTSQYLCASSEPRTVSGNTIYFGEGSWLTVV.

V is TRBV9 and J is TRBJ2-5; 9 bases map to TRBD2. Germline CDR1 reads SGDLS; CDR2 reads YYNGEE. V lost 0 bases to trimming and J lost 2 bases; unmatched junction nucleotides: 2. The CDR3 spans 15 residues. DNA for the CDR3: TGTGCCAGCAGCGTAGAAGCGGGAGGACAAGAGACCCAGTACTTC. This translates into CASSVEAGGQETQYF.

In its sample, this clone was seen a few times. Within the sample, other DNA sequences also encode this same CDR3. This rearrangement joins TRBV6-5 to TRBJ1-3; 7 nucleotides align to TRBD1. V dropped 5 bases and J dropped 4; count of bases not matched to a gene: 2. The CDR3 spans 13 residues. Germline-derived CDR1 and CDR2 are MNHEY and SVGAGI. For the CDR3, the DNA is TGTGCCAGCAGTAGGGACAGCGGAAACACCATATATTTT. Protein: CASSRDSGNTIYF.

The chain carries TRBV6-5 and TRBJ1-5, with TRBD1 matching over 9 bases. Germline V gene lookup returns CDR1 MNHEY and CDR2 SVGAGI. CDR3 length: 15 residues. V lost 4 bases to trimming and J lost 7 bases; unmatched junction nucleotides: 8. The CDR3 protein is CASSWTGVIWQPQHF. The CDR3 region has the DNA TGTGCCAGCAGTTGGACAGGGGTTATTTGGCAGCCCCAGCATTTT.

The sample holds one count of this clone. The chain links TRBV18 to TRBJ2-2; D is possibly TRBD1 (5 bases). Between the trimmed V and J ends, which lost 3 bases and 5 bases, there was a span of 13 bases. The CDR3 length is 15 residues. Germline V CDR1 and CDR2: KGHSH, LQKENI. This CDR3 is CASSPITGRTGELFF. Written as DNA, the CDR3 is TGTGCCAGCTCACCGATTACAGGCCGGACCGGGGAGCTGTTTTTT.

This clone was picked up a small number of times. The J gene is TRBJ1-5, the V gene TRBV27, with D unresolved. There are 15 residues in the CDR3. Germline V gene data show CDR1 as MNHEY and CDR2 as SMNVEV (reference sequence). The ends were cut back, 3 bases at V and 0 bases at J, with 9 bases in the middle. CDR3 bases: TGTGCCAGCAGTTTTGGGCACCTTAGCAATCAGCCCCAGCATTTT. Translating gives CASSFGHLSNQPQHF.

The V call is TRBV6-2 or TRBV6-3, the J call TRBJ2-5; D might be TRBD2 (5 bases). Germline V gene lookup returns CDR1 MNHEY and CDR2 SVGEGT. The CDR3 length is 15 residues. V dropped 5 bases and J dropped 1 base, with 14 bases sitting between them. CDR3 nucleotide sequence: TGTGCCAGCAGTCGCGATACTAGTCCCCAAGAGACCCAGTACTTC. Translated, it gives CASSRDTSPQETQYF.

V is TRBV30 and J is TRBJ2-7; 9 bases are shared with TRBD1. The germline gives CDR1 GTSNPN, CDR2 SVGIG (reference sequence). The CDR3 runs 14 residues. Trimming at V came to 4 bases and at J to 2 bases, leaving 6 bases not matched to a gene. Here the CDR3 reads CAWTGTGIPYEQYF. DNA of the CDR3: TGTGCCTGGACCGGGACAGGGATACCCTACGAGCAGTACTTC.

The chain combines TRBV25-1 with TRBJ1-1, with unresolved D. Trimming stripped 2 bases from V and 5 bases from J, with 12 bases between. Germline CDR1 and CDR2: MGHDK and SYGVNS. The CDR3 is 14 residues long. The CDR3 DNA reads TGTGCCAGCAGTGAAAAACGGGGAGGAACTGAAGCTTTCTTT. Protein sequence: CASSEKRGGTEAFF. Full variable domain (remainder filled in from reference TRBV25-1 and TRBJ1-1): EADIYQTPRYLVIGTGKKITLECSQTMGHDKMYWYQQDPGMELHLIHYSYGVNSTEKGDLSSESTVSRIRTEHFPLTLESARPSHTSQYLCASSEKRGGTEAFFGQGTRLTVV.

In this sample, this clone turned up once. This chain uses TRBV5-1 with TRBJ1-4; the D gene is possibly TRBD1 (5 bases). The CDR3 length is 14 residues. Trimming stripped 0 bases from V and 8 bases from J, with 11 bases between. Germline V CDR1 and CDR2: SGHRS, YFSETQ. CDR3 residues: CASSLGQGGEKLFF. Here the CDR3 DNA reads TGCGCCAGCAGCTTGGGGCAGGGAGGGGAAAAACTGTTTTTT.